Shown below are 16 T cell receptor beta chains from a single sample sequenced in a study of T cells in Graves' hyperthyroidism and ophthalmopathy. TCR beta CDR3 regions were amplified from RNA. An initial round of RT-PCR targeting the TCR CDR3 relied on the HTBI primer set. TCRdb processed the multiplex PCR reads anew with MiXCR; each CDR3 protein has one entry. The data contain 800,000 or so distinct CDR3 sequences, roughly 40% of them seen just once; the ten biggest clones take up 8% to 9%. The sequencing input was blood. The receptors originated from a man aged 18 to 30 with Graves' hyperthyroidism.

This chain joins TRBV2 and TRBJ2-6; no reliable D call. In germline, CDR1 is SNHLY, CDR2 FYNNEI. Trimming took off 0 bases at V and 0 bases at J, with 3 bases between the two ends. There are 15 residues in the CDR3. The CDR3 region has the DNA TGTGCCAGCAGTGAAGCCAACTCTGGGGCCAACGTCCTGACTTTC. This gives the protein CASSEANSGANVLTF. Variable domain in full (rest from reference TRBV2 and TRBJ2-6): EPEVTQTPSHQVTQMGQEVILRCVPISNHLYFYWYRQILGQKVEFLVSFYNNEISEKSEIFDDQFSVERPDGSNFTLKIRSTKLEDSAMYFCASSEANSGANVLTFGAGSRLTVL.

The chain uses TRBV7-9 and TRBJ1-2; D remains unclear. Germline CDR1 reads SEHNR; CDR2 reads FQNEAQ (reference sequence). V lost 5 bases and J lost 4, with 11 bases in between. The CDR3 contains 13 residues. The CDR3 protein is CASSPPGIYGYTF. The CDR3 nucleotides read TGTGCCAGCAGCCCACCGGGGATCTATGGCTACACCTTC.

This clonotype was recorded a few times. The CDR3 loop is CSASGQTYSGNTIYF. DNA for the CDR3: TGCAGTGCTTCAGGACAGACGTACTCTGGAAACACCATATATTTT. The V gene is TRBV20-1, the J gene TRBJ1-3; D might be TRBD1 (6 bases). CDR1 and CDR2 from the germline V gene are DFQATT and SNEGSKA (reference sequence). This CDR3 has 15 residues. V lost 5 bases and J lost 0, with 14 bases in between.

This clonotype was found a few times. This chain joins TRBV9 and TRBJ2-5; tentatively, D is TRBD2 (7 bases). V was cut by 4 bases and J by 2 bases, with 15 bases left in between. Looked up from germline, CDR1 is SGDLS and CDR2 is YYNGEE. The CDR3 extends over 15 amino acids. The CDR3 loop reads CASSLGGLPQETQYF. DNA for the CDR3: TGTGCCAGCAGCCTAGGGGGACTACCACAAGAGACCCAGTACTTC.

This clonotype has just a few counts. The chain links TRBV6-5 to TRBJ2-5; TRBD1 matches at 8 bases. This CDR3 contains 13 residues. Germline V lookup: CDR1 MNHEY, CDR2 SVGAGI. Unmatched junction bases numbered 6, after V lost 5 bases and J lost 7 bases. The CDR3 nucleotides are TGTGCCAGCAGTCTCTCCGGGACAGGGACCCAGTACTTC. As protein: CASSLSGTGTQYF.

As for this clonotype: Germline and junction disagree at one end, which may indicate a read error. CDR3 loop: CTSSHLQETQYF. The DNA of the CDR3 is TGTACCAGCAGCCACCTACAAGAGACCCAGTACTTC. The chain joins TRBV7-3 to TRBJ2-5; D remains ambiguous. The germline V gene encodes CDR1 SGHTA and CDR2 FQGTGA. CDR3 size: 12 residues.

Only a few counts were recorded for this clonotype. The chain recombines TRBV12-3 or TRBV12-4 with TRBJ1-4, with D possibly matching TRBD1 (5 bases). V shed 5 bases and J shed 10 bases, with 14 bases lying between them. The CDR3 is made up of 13 amino acids. As DNA, the CDR3 is TGTGCCAGCAGTCGGGACGGTCTGAGAAAACTGTTTTTT. Its translation: CASSRDGLRKLFF.

This chain connects TRBV2 to TRBJ1-4; D unresolved. CDR1 and CDR2 from the germline V gene are SNHLY and FYNNEI. The CDR3 extends over 15 amino acids. V lost 4 bases and J lost 8, with 17 bases in between. CDR3 loop: CASSARETVGEKLFF. The CDR3 nucleotides are TGTGCCAGCAGTGCTAGGGAAACTGTTGGGGAAAAACTGTTTTTT.

V usage is TRBV7-2 and J usage is TRBJ2-7; 10 positions agree with TRBD2. The germline gives CDR1 SGHTA, CDR2 FQGNSA. This CDR3 region has 15 residues. V gave up 5 bases and J gave up 5 bases; unmatched junction bases: 9. DNA for the CDR3: TGTGCCAGCAGCCCAGATAGCGGGAGGCGGAACGAGCAGTACTTC. Translating gives CASSPDSGRRNEQYF.

This clonotype was picked up a small number of times. This chain connects TRBV6-5 to TRBJ1-5, with 7 bases aligning to TRBD1. V lost 6 bases and J lost 6; bases outside the gene matches: 14. The CDR3 spans 16 residues. CDR1 is MNHEY and CDR2 is SVGAGI in the germline V gene. Here the CDR3 DNA reads TGTGCCAGCAGCCCTGCCTCGACAGGGATTGTTCAGCCCCAGCATTTT. It yields the protein CASSPASTGIVQPQHF.

A few counts support this clonotype. This chain joins TRBV19 and TRBJ2-6; D is perhaps TRBD2 (6 bases). The CDR3 consists of 19 residues. V lost 4 bases and J 0 bases, leaving 19 bases between the germline ends. Germline V lookup: CDR1 LNHDA, CDR2 SQIVND (reference sequence). In DNA, the CDR3 is TGTGCCAGTAGTAAAGACCGGGGGTTCGGGGCCTCTGGGGCCAACGTCCTGACTTTC. It translates to CASSKDRGFGASGANVLTF.

The genes are TRBV29-1 and TRBJ2-5; a weak D match, TRBD1 (5 bases). Trimming left V 8 bases short and J 2 bases short, with 15 bases between. The germline CDR1 and CDR2 sequences are SQVTM and ANQGSEA. This CDR3 comprises 13 residues. Here the CDR3 reads CSKKKPGQETQYF. CDR3 bases: TGCAGCAAAAAGAAGCCAGGGCAAGAGACCCAGTACTTC.

Concerning this clonotype: The junction differs from germline at one of its ends, possibly a read error. This chain connects TRBV7-2 to TRBJ2-2, with TRBD2 matching over 15 bases. In germline, CDR1 is SGHTA, CDR2 FQGNSA. The CDR3 runs 19 residues. DNA of the CDR3: TGTGCCAGCAGGGAGGGATGGACTAGCGGGAGGGCGAAGACCGGGGAGCTGTTTTTT. This gives the protein CASREGWTSGRAKTGELFF.

This chain joins TRBV19 and TRBJ2-7; TRBD1 agrees at 11 bases. CDR1 LNHDA and CDR2 SQIVND come from the germline V gene (reference sequence). This CDR3 comprises 14 residues. The ends lost 5 bases at V and 2 bases at J; junction bases unmatched: 2. The CDR3 nucleotides read TGTGCCAGTAGTGGGACAGGGGGGACCTACGAGCAGTACTTC. This sequence encodes CASSGTGGTYEQYF.

This clonotype was counted many times. CDR3 sequence reads: CAISESGQSGVAFF. Here the CDR3 DNA reads TGTGCCATCAGTGAATCCGGACAGTCCGGGGTAGCTTTCTTT. The rearrangement joins TRBV10-3 to TRBJ1-1; D might be TRBD1 (6 bases). CDR1 and CDR2 from the germline V gene are ENHRY and SYGVKD. Trimming removed 3 bases at V and 10 bases at J, with 18 bases between. This CDR3 comprises 14 residues.

The chain links TRBV15 to TRBJ2-2; possible D gene TRBD2, 7 bases. The V gene lost 6 bases and the J gene lost 6 bases, with 17 bases spanning the gap. CDR3 length equals 15 residues. Germline lookup yields CDR1 LNHNV and CDR2 YYDKDF (reference sequence). This CDR3 reads CATSRGAGSAGELFF. DNA of the CDR3: TGTGCCACCAGTCGGGGGGCAGGGAGCGCCGGGGAGCTGTTTTTT.